This is a list of T cell receptor beta chains from one sample in a study of T cells expressing NK-cell markers. TCRdb derives one entry per CDR3 protein from the 5' RACE reads, leaving out DNA. The table counts some 440,000 distinct CDR3 sequences; under 1.5% lies in the top ten. The source material was blood T cells: a sorted CD56 or NKG2C T cell subset, CD4+ or CD8+ T cells, or bulk PBMC T cells (not recorded which). These receptors all stem from a woman in her forties or fifties in good health. Each CDR3 is given with its conserved first and last residue.

V gene,J gene,CDR3 protein
TRBV5-1,TRBJ1-6,CASSLDGSGLVHF
TRBV29-1,TRBJ2-3,CSVEEGTSPPDTQYF
TRBV24-1,TRBJ2-2,CATSDSKREWLFF
TRBV25-1,TRBJ2-1,CASSLGTGGSNEQFF
TRBV5-1,TRBJ2-1,CASSLEYVDEQFF
TRBV27,TRBJ2-1,CASRGQGGPNEQFF
TRBV29-1,TRBJ2-1,CSVAMRGEQFF
TRBV6-1,TRBJ2-2,CASSKTGTSNTGELFF
TRBV11-3,TRBJ2-1,CASSLGRGVMNEQFF
TRBV24-1,TRBJ2-7,CATSRGASYEQYF
TRBV9,TRBJ2-1,CASSGVGGGRINEQFF
TRBV6-4,TRBJ2-1,CANIAGGPNEQFF
TRBV5-4,TRBJ2-5,CASSLQASQRETQYF
TRBV20-1,TRBJ2-3,CSARFGTGSGTQYF
TRBV21-1,TRBJ2-3,CASSKSLPGLAYSDTQYF
TRBV10-3,TRBJ2-1,CAISGGPPEDNEQFF
TRBV10-3,TRBJ2-3,CAISPRGQTSTDTQYF
TRBV10-1,TRBJ2-7,CASSPRGGRAYEQYF
TRBV12-3/TRBV12-4,TRBJ1-4,CASRARGREKLFF
TRBV27,TRBJ1-6,CASSYLVLGTRNSPLHF
TRBV5-6,TRBJ2-2,CASSPGTGNTGELFF
TRBV5-1,TRBJ1-2,CASSSPAADVYGYTF
TRBV12-3/TRBV12-4,TRBJ2-3,CASSWYRTNTDTQYF
TRBV11-3,TRBJ2-1,CASRPPGGVRNEQFF
TRBV12-3/TRBV12-4,TRBJ1-2,CASRPTGGYGYTF
TRBV20-1,TRBJ2-1,CSARGLSSYNEQFF
TRBV21-1,TRBJ2-7,CASSKVGTANHFEQYF
TRBV12-5,TRBJ1-6,CASGLSQESSPLHF
TRBV5-1,TRBJ2-2,CASSLGSGRADGELFF
TRBV12-3/TRBV12-4,TRBJ1-1,CASSLGRGEWGTEAFF
TRBV7-2,TRBJ2-3,CASSFLGGTDTQYF
TRBV29-1,TRBJ2-7,CSVLPVTGMAYEQYF
TRBV5-1,TRBJ2-4,CASSINRDSQNIQYF
TRBV14,TRBJ1-1,CASSLLTENTEAFF
TRBV6-4,TRBJ2-3,CASSDGTDTQYF
TRBV11-3,TRBJ2-3,CASSLSGTPSTDTQYF
TRBV5-1,TRBJ1-1,CASSFGGGNRNTEAFF
TRBV6-6,TRBJ2-1,CASRPKAGGSKNEQFF
TRBV2,TRBJ2-7,CASRGLAAFGEQYF
TRBV7-9,TRBJ1-2,CASSLLGQGNGYTF
TRBV18,TRBJ2-3,CASSYDLGTKLITDTQYF
TRBV20-1,TRBJ2-7,CSAPPRASYEQYF